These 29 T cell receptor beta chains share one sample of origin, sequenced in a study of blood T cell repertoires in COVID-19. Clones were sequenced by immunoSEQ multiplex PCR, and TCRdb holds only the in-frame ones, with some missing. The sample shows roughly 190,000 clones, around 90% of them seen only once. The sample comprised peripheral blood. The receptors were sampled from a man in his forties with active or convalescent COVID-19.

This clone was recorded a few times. The chain's CDR3 is CASSQGGQGDSPLHF. In DNA form, the CDR3 reads TGTGCCAGCAGCCAAGGAGGACAGGGGGACTCACCCCTCCACTTT. The rearrangement joins TRBV3-1 (or the pseudogene TRBV3-2) to TRBJ1-6; 10 bases are shared with TRBD1. Trimming at V came to 1 base and at J to 10 bases, leaving 4 bases not matched to a gene. This CDR3 contains 15 residues. Germline V gives CDR1 LGHDT, CDR2 YNNKEL (reference sequence).

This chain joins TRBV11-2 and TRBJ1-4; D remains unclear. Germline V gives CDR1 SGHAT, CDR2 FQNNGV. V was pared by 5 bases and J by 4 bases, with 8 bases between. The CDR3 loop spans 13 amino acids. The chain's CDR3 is CASSRESNEKLFF. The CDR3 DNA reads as TGTGCCAGCAGCCGAGAGAGTAATGAAAAACTGTTTTTT.

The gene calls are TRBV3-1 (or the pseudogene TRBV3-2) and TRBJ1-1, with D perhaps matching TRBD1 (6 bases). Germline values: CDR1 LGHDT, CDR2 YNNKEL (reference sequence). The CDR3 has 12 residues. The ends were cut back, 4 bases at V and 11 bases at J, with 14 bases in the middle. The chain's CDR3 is CASSLGGVEAFF. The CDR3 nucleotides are TGTGCCAGCAGCCTAGGGGGAGTTGAGGCTTTCTTT.

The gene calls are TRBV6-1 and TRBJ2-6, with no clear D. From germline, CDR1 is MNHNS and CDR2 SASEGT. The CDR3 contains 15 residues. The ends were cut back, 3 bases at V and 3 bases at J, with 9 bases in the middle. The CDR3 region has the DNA TGTGCCAGCAGTGAGTTCGGTGGTGGGGCCAACGTCCTGACTTTC. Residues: CASSEFGGGANVLTF.

Here the CDR3 DNA reads TGTGCCAGCAGTTTAACGGCGGCAAGCGAGCAGTACTTC. Protein: CASSLTAASEQYF. The chain couples TRBV12-3 or TRBV12-4 to TRBJ2-7; no reliable D call. CDR3 length equals 13 residues. V shed 2 bases and J shed 6 bases, with 11 bases lying between them.

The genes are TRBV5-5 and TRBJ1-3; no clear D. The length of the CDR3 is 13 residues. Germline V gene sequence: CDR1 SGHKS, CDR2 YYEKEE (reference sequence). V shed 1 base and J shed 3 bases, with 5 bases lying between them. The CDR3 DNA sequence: TGTGCCAGCAGCTTGAACGGTGGAAACACCATATATTTT. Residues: CASSLNGGNTIYF.

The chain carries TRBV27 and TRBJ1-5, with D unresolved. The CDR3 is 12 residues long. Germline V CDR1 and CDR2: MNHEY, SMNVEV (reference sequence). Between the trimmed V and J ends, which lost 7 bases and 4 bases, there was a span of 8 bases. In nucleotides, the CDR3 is TGTGCCAGCATGGGAGGGAATCAGCCCCAGCATTTT. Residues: CASMGGNQPQHF.

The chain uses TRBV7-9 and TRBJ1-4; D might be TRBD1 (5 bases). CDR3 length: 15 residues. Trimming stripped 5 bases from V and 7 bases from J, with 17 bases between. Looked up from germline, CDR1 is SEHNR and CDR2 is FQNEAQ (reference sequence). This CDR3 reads CASSESSQGGEKLFF. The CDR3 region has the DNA TGTGCCAGCAGCGAGTCATCGCAGGGTGGTGAAAAACTGTTTTTT.

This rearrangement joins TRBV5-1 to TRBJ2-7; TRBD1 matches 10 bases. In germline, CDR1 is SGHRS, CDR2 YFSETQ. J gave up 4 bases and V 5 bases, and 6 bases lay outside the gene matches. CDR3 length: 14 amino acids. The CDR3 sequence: CASSKTGGSYEQYF. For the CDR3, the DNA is TGCGCCAGCAGTAAGACAGGGGGCTCTTACGAGCAGTACTTC.

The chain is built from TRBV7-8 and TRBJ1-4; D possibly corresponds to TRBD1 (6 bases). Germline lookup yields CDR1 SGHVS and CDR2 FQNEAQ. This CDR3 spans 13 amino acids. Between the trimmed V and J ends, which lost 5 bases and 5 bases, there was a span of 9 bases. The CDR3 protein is CASSRGQNEKLFF. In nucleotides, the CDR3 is TGTGCCAGCAGCCGCGGACAGAATGAAAAACTGTTTTTT.

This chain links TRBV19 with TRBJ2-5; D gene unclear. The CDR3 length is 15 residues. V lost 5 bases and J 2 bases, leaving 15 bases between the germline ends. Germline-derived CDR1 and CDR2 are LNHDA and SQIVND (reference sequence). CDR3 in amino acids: CASSPISATQETQYF. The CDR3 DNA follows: TGTGCCAGTAGTCCCATAAGCGCTACGCAAGAGACCCAGTACTTC.

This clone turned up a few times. Written as DNA, the CDR3 is TGTGCCAGCAGCCAAGAAAGTGGAGTCGTAGCGGGGAGATCAGATACGCAGTATTTT. This encodes CASSQESGVVAGRSDTQYF. J is TRBJ2-3 and V is TRBV4-2; 8 bases fit TRBD2. Germline CDR1 LGHNA, CDR2 YNFKEQ. J gave up 4 bases and V 0 bases, and 15 bases lay outside the gene matches. The CDR3 is 19 amino acids.

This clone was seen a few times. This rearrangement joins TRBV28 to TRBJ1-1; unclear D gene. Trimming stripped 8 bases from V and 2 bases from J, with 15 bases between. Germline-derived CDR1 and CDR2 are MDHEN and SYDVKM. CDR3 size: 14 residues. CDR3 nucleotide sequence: TGTGCCAGCTCCCCACCAACGGTAAACACTGAAGCTTTCTTT. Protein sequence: CASSPPTVNTEAFF.

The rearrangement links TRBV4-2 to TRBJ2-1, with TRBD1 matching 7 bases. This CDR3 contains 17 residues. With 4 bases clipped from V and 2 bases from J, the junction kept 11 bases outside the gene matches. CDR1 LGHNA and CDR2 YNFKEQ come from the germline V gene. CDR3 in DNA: TGTGCCAGCAGCCGCCACTGGGGGCAGGGGGCCTACAATGAGCAGTTCTTC. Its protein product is CASSRHWGQGAYNEQFF.

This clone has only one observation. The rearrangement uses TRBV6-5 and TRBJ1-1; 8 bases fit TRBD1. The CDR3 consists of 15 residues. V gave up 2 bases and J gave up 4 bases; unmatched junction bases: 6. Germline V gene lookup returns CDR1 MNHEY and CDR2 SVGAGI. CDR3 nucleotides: TGTGCCAGCAGTTACCCGTCAGGGGGCGGCACTGAAGCTTTCTTT. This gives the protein CASSYPSGGGTEAFF.

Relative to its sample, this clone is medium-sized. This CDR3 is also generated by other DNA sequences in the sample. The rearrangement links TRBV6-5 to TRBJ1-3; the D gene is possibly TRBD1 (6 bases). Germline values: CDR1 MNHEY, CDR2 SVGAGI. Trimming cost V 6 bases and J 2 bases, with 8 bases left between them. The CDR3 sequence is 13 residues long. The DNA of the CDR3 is TGTGCCAGCAGAGCAGGGGCTGGAAACACCATATATTTT. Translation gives CASRAGAGNTIYF.

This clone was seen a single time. The CDR3 DNA follows: TGTGCCAGCAGCGGGACAAACCTTGGGCCCCAGCATTTT. Encoded protein: CASSGTNLGPQHF. This sequence joins TRBV11-3 and TRBJ1-5; TRBD1 is a possible D gene (6 bases). The germline V gene encodes CDR1 SGHNT and CDR2 YENEEA. This CDR3 is built from 13 residues. V dropped 5 bases and J dropped 9 bases, with 14 bases sitting between them.

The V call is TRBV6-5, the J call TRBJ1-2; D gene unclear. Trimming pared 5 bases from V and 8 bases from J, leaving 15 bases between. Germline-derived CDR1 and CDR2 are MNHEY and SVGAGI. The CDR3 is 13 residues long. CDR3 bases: TGTGCCAGCAGTCGCATACCTCTTGAGGGCTACACCTTC. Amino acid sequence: CASSRIPLEGYTF.

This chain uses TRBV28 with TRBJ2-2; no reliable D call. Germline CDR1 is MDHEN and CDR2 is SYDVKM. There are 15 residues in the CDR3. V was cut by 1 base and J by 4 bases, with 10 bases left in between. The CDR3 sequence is CASSLSRRGTGELFF. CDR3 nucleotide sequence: TGTGCCAGCAGTTTATCTAGGCGAGGCACCGGGGAGCTGTTTTTT.

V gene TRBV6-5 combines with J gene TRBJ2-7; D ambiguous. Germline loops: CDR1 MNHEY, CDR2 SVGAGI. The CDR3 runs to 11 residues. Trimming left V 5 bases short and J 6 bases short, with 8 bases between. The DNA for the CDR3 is TGTGCCAGCAGTCGAGATGGCGAGCAGTACTTC. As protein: CASSRDGEQYF.

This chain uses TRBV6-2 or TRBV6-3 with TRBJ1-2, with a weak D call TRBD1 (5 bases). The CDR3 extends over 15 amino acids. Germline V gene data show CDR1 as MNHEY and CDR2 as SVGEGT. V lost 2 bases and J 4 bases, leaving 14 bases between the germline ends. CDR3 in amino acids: CASSYLGRARYGYTF. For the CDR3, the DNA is TGTGCCAGCAGTTACCTCGGCAGGGCGCGCTATGGCTACACCTTC.

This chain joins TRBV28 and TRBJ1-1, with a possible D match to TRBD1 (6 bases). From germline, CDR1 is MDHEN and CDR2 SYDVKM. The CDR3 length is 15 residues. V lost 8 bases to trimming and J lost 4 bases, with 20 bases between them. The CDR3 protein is CASPPRGGLATEAFF. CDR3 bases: TGTGCCAGCCCACCGAGGGGGGGTTTGGCCACTGAAGCTTTCTTT. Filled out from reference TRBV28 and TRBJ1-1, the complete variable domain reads DVKVTQSSRYLVKRTGEKVFLECVQDMDHENMFWYRQDPGLGLRLIYFSYDVKMKEKGDIPEGYSVSREKKERFSLILESASTNQTSMYLCASPPRGGLATEAFFGQGTRLTVV.

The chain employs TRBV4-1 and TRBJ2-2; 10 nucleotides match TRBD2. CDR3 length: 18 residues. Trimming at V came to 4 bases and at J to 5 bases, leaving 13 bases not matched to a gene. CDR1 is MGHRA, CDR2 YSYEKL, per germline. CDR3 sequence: CASSPYGLADSWTGELFF. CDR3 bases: TGCGCCAGCAGCCCCTATGGACTAGCGGACTCGTGGACCGGGGAGCTGTTTTTT.

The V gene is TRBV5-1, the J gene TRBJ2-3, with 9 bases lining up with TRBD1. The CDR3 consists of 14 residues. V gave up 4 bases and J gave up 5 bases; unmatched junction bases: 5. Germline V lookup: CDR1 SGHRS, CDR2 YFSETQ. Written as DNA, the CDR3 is TGCGCCAGCAGCGACGGGACAGGGCGAGATACGCAGTATTTT. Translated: CASSDGTGRDTQYF.

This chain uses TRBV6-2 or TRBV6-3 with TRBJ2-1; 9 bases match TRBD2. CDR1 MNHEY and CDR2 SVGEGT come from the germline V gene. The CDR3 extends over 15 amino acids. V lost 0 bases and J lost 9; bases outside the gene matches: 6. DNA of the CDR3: TGTGCCAGCAGTTACTCCGGGCGGGGGGGCCCTGAGCAGTTCTTC. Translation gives CASSYSGRGGPEQFF.

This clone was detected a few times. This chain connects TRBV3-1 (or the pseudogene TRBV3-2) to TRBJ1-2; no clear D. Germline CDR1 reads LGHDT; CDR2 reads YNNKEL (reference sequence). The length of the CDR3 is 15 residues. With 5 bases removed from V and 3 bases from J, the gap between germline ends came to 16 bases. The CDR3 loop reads CASSFSFADDYGYTF. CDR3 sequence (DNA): TGTGCCAGCAGCTTTAGTTTCGCTGATGACTATGGCTACACCTTC.

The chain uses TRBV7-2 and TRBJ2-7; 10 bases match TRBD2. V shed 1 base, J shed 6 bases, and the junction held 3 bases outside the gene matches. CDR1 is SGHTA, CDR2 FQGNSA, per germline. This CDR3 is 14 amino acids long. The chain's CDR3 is CASSLGLAGVEQYF. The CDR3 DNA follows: TGTGCCAGCAGCTTAGGGCTAGCGGGGGTCGAGCAGTACTTC.

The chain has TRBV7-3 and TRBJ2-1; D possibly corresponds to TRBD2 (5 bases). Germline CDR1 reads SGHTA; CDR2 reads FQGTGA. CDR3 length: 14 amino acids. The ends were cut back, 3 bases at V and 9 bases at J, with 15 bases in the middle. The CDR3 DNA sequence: TGTGCCAGCAGCTTTAACGGGATCGCGGGTGAGCAGTTCTTC. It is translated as CASSFNGIAGEQFF.

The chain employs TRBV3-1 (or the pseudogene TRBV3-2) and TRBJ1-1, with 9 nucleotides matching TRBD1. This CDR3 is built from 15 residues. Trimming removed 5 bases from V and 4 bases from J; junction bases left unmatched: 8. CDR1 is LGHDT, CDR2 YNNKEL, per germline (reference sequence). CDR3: CASSSSTGGPTEAFF. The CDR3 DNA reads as TGTGCCAGCAGCTCCTCGACAGGGGGACCCACTGAAGCTTTCTTT.